One sample yielded the 11 T cell receptor beta chains listed below, sequenced in a study of blood T cells in healthy people across ages. Sample-barcoded 5' priming and a J-beta primer mix drove a second PCR of roughly 6 to 12 cycles. TCRdb recomputed calls from the 5' RACE reads with MiXCR, one row per CDR3 protein. The repertoire holds over 1,200,000 distinct CDR3 sequences, with roughly 60% as singletons. Sequencing input: blood. The receptor source for this set is a man younger than 35 in good health.

The chain is built from TRBV5-1 and TRBJ2-1; D perhaps matches TRBD2 (7 bases). The end of the DNA fits TRBJ2-7 better, so the J call may be wrong. This CDR3 comprises 15 residues. Germline V gives CDR1 SGHRS, CDR2 YFSETQ. The CDR3, as DNA: TGCGCCAGCAGCTTCGGCGGCGGGGGCTACAATGAGCAGTACTTC. Amino acid sequence: CASSFGGGGYNEQYF.

Only a few counts were recorded for this clonotype. This chain uses TRBV4-3 with TRBJ2-5; 12 bases map to TRBD1. The CDR3 runs 17 residues. The germline V gene has CDR1 LGHNA and CDR2 YSLEER. V lost 1 base to trimming and J lost 4 bases; unmatched junction nucleotides: 7. CDR3 sequence: CASSQGPGTGGLETQYF. The CDR3 DNA sequence: TGCGCCAGCAGCCAAGGCCCCGGGACAGGGGGCTTAGAGACCCAGTACTTC.

The chain carries TRBV5-1 and TRBJ2-5, with a possible D match to TRBD1 (6 bases). The V and J ends lost 3 bases and 5 bases respectively, with 20 bases between them. The length of the CDR3 is 16 residues. The V gene's germline CDR1 is SGHRS and CDR2 YFSETQ. The CDR3 reads CASSYGRGGVGETQYF. DNA of the CDR3: TGCGCCAGCAGCTATGGACGTGGGGGCGTAGGGGAGACCCAGTACTTC.

The V gene is TRBV5-1, the J gene TRBJ1-4; D is possibly TRBD1 (6 bases). The CDR3 is 16 residues long. Germline CDR1 and CDR2: SGHRS and YFSETQ. V dropped 0 bases and J dropped 0 bases, with 9 bases sitting between them. For the CDR3, the DNA is TGCGCCAGCAGCTTGGCGAACAGGGCAACTAATGAAAAACTGTTTTTT. It translates to CASSLANRATNEKLFF.

The rearrangement uses TRBV20-1 and TRBJ1-5; D gene uncertain. The germline V gene encodes CDR1 DFQATT and CDR2 SNEGSKA (reference sequence). With 0 bases removed from V and 0 bases from J, the gap between germline ends came to 12 bases. This CDR3 comprises 16 residues. CDR3 residues: CSARDREGYSNQPQHF. CDR3 sequence (DNA): TGCAGTGCTAGAGATCGAGAAGGGTATAGCAATCAGCCCCAGCATTTT.

DNA for the CDR3: TGTGCCAGCAGTTTAAGGGTGACTAGCGGGGACACAGATACGCAGTATTTT. The encoded protein is CASSLRVTSGDTDTQYF. The chain carries TRBV28 and TRBJ2-3, with 11 bases lining up with TRBD2. Losses at the gene ends were 2 bases for V and 2 bases for J; bases not matched to a gene: 6. Germline V gives CDR1 MDHEN, CDR2 SYDVKM. The CDR3 sequence is 17 residues long.

The gene calls are TRBV6-6 and TRBJ2-7, with 9 bases lining up with TRBD1. This CDR3 region has 14 residues. V gave up 7 bases and J gave up 1 base; unmatched junction bases: 5. Germline V CDR1 and CDR2: MNHNY, SVGAGI (reference sequence). CDR3 DNA: TGTGCCAGCAACTTAGGACAGGGGTCCTACGAGCAGTACTTC. It translates to CASNLGQGSYEQYF.

This clonotype was observed a handful of times. The genes are TRBV29-1 and TRBJ1-5; D is unclear. The CDR3 runs 12 residues. Trimming cost V 4 bases and J 1 base, with 5 bases left between them. The germline CDR1 and CDR2 sequences are SQVTM and ANQGSEA. As DNA, the CDR3 is TGCAGCGTTGGGCTAAGCAATCAGCCCCAGCATTTT. Translation: CSVGLSNQPQHF. Full variable domain (rest looked up from reference TRBV29-1 and TRBJ1-5): SAVISQKPSRDICQRGTSLTIQCQVDSQVTMMFWYRQQPGQSLTLIATANQGSEATYESGFVIDKFPISRPNLTFSTLTVSNMSPEDSSIYLCSVGLSNQPQHFGDGTRLSIL.

The chain uses TRBV25-1 and TRBJ2-2; D is perhaps TRBD1 (5 bases). V lost 6 bases and J 6 bases, leaving 11 bases between the germline ends. The CDR3 runs to 13 residues. Germline-derived CDR1 and CDR2 are MGHDK and SYGVNS. CDR3 coding DNA: TGTGCCAGCAGGACGGAAGGGGCCGGGGAGCTGTTTTTT. The encoded protein is CASRTEGAGELFF.

This rearrangement joins TRBV9 to TRBJ2-3; D unclear. Germline V gene sequence: CDR1 SGDLS, CDR2 YYNGEE. V gave up 0 bases and J gave up 5 bases, with 4 bases separating them. This CDR3 has 12 amino acids. CDR3 region: CASSVVRDTQYF. CDR3 bases: TGTGCCAGCAGCGTAGTTAGAGATACGCAGTATTTT.

The J gene is TRBJ2-7, the V gene TRBV7-2, with a weak D call TRBD2 (6 bases). CDR1 is SGHTA and CDR2 is FQGNSA in the germline V gene. V was cut by 1 base and J by 3 bases, with 13 bases left in between. CDR3 length: 15 amino acids. The CDR3 region is CASSLDPSADYEQYF. CDR3 sequence (DNA): TGTGCCAGCAGCTTAGATCCTAGCGCGGACTACGAGCAGTACTTC.